What follows is one TCR beta chain and its context. J was trimmed by 10 bases and V by 2 bases; bases with no gene match: 9. Germline loops: CDR1 ENHRY, CDR2 SYGVKD. The length of the CDR3 is 15 residues. Clones were sequenced by immunoSEQ multiplex PCR, and TCRdb holds only the in-frame ones, with some missing. This table holds around 2,000,000 clones, approximately 95% found once. This entry is derived from a study of shared clonotypes between healthy human individuals. J is TRBJ2-1 and V is TRBV10-3, with TRBD2 matching 9 bases. The sequenced sample was naive CD4+ T cells sorted from blood. The subset was: CD45RA+ positively selected. The sequence was obtained from a man in his late teens or twenties in good health. The CDR3, as DNA: TGTGCCATCAGTGAGGTCGCGGGAGGGGGGTACGAGCAGTTCTTC. It codes for CAISEVAGGGYEQFF.